Each of the 21 T cell receptor beta chains below was sequenced from the same sample in a study of cytotoxic CD8 clonotypes in ibrutinib-treated CLL. The protocol was immunoSEQ multiplex PCR, while the TCRdb copy is restricted to in-frame clones and leaves out a portion. The sample holds about 300,000 clones, 67% seen once. The starting material was PBMCs, obtained after 36 months of ibrutinib treatment. These receptors came from a human donor with chronic lymphocytic leukemia.

The chain joins TRBV7-9 to TRBJ2-7; D not certain. CDR3 length: 16 residues. V lost 2 bases, J lost 1 base, and 15 bases lay in between. CDR1 SEHNR and CDR2 FQNEAQ come from the germline V gene (reference sequence). Written as DNA, the CDR3 is TGTGCCAGCAGCTTACTTACGGCCAGTTTATCCTACGAGCAGTACTTC. This encodes CASSLLTASLSYEQYF.

The gene calls are TRBV9 and TRBJ1-2; possible D gene TRBD1, 5 bases. V lost 0 bases to trimming and J lost 4 bases, with 10 bases between them. The CDR3 has 14 residues. CDR1 SGDLS and CDR2 YYNGEE come from the germline V gene. CDR3 amino acids: CASSVERQGYGYTF. CDR3 DNA: TGTGCCAGCAGCGTAGAAAGGCAGGGCTATGGCTACACCTTC.

The chain combines TRBV27 with TRBJ1-5, with no clear D. Germline loops: CDR1 MNHEY, CDR2 SMNVEV (reference sequence). Deletions cut 3 bases from V and 7 bases from J, with 10 bases between. The CDR3 extends over 13 amino acids. CDR3 in amino acids: CASSFSGYQPQHF. The CDR3 DNA reads TGTGCCAGCAGTTTTTCCGGGTACCAGCCCCAGCATTTT.

This clone was recorded a few times. The genes are TRBV9 and TRBJ1-2; perhaps TRBD1 as D (6 bases). From germline, CDR1 is SGDLS and CDR2 YYNGEE. The CDR3 spans 15 residues. The V end was cut by 0 bases, the J end by 6 bases, with 15 bases between. The DNA of the CDR3 is TGTGCCAGCAGCGTAGGGAACAGGGTTGGGAATGGCTACACCTTC. Encoded protein: CASSVGNRVGNGYTF.

In its sample, this clone was seen once. This sequence joins TRBV2 and TRBJ2-3; 10 positions match TRBD1. The CDR3 contains 16 residues. Germline trimming cut 6 bases from V and 2 bases from J; bases unmatched to any gene: 8. Germline CDR1 and CDR2: SNHLY and FYNNEI. The CDR3 coding sequence is TGTGCCAGCAGGGAACGACAGGGGGCAGCCACAGATACGCAGTATTTT. This gives the protein CASRERQGAATDTQYF.

The chain couples TRBV2 to TRBJ1-5; 8 nucleotides align to TRBD1. V was pared by 4 bases and J by 0 bases, with 11 bases of the junction left unmatched. Germline CDR1 is SNHLY and CDR2 is FYNNEI. The CDR3 spans 18 residues. CDR3 in amino acids: CASSASGQGRYSNQPQHF. The DNA of the CDR3 is TGTGCCAGCAGTGCCTCAGGACAGGGTAGATATAGCAATCAGCCCCAGCATTTT.

This clone has just a few counts. The rearrangement links TRBV9 to TRBJ2-3; D is unresolved. Germline V gene lookup returns CDR1 SGDLS and CDR2 YYNGEE. This CDR3 has 13 residues. V shed 0 bases and J shed 2 bases, with 4 bases lying between them. In DNA, the CDR3 is TGTGCCAGCAGCGTAGGGGTCACAGATACGCAGTATTTT. Protein sequence: CASSVGVTDTQYF.

The chain is built from TRBV6-5 and TRBJ1-2, with a tentative D call TRBD1 (6 bases). The CDR3 loop spans 13 amino acids. CDR1 and CDR2 from the germline V gene are MNHEY and SVGAGI. Trimming stripped 5 bases from V and 4 bases from J, with 11 bases between. The chain's CDR3 is CASSPTGTYGYTF. The DNA of the CDR3 is TGTGCCAGCAGTCCTACAGGGACCTATGGCTACACCTTC.

This chain links TRBV9 with TRBJ2-5, with 9 bases lining up with TRBD1. The CDR3 has 16 residues. Unmatched junction bases numbered 5, after V lost 0 bases and J lost 2 bases. The germline V gene has CDR1 SGDLS and CDR2 YYNGEE. CDR3 amino acids: CASSVGLGQGQETQYF. The CDR3 DNA follows: TGTGCCAGCAGCGTAGGTCTGGGACAGGGTCAAGAGACCCAGTACTTC.

V is TRBV5-1 and J is TRBJ2-7; D unclear. CDR1 and CDR2 (germline): SGHRS, YFSETQ. CDR3 length: 12 residues. V lost 0 bases and J 7 bases, leaving 8 bases between the germline ends. In DNA, the CDR3 is TGCGCCAGCAGCTTGGTTTTCGAGGAGCAGTACTTC. Protein sequence: CASSLVFEEQYF.

The chain joins TRBV9 to TRBJ2-1; unclear D gene. The CDR3 spans 16 residues. Germline V lookup: CDR1 SGDLS, CDR2 YYNGEE. V lost 0 bases, J lost 4 bases, and 14 bases lay in between. The CDR3 is CASSVESSVGYNEQFF. The CDR3 DNA reads as TGTGCCAGCAGCGTAGAATCCTCGGTGGGGTACAATGAGCAGTTCTTC.

The chain employs TRBV6-5 and TRBJ2-7; D gene uncertain. Deletions cut 5 bases from V and 2 bases from J, with 10 bases between. Germline V gene lookup returns CDR1 MNHEY and CDR2 SVGAGI. The CDR3 contains 13 residues. The CDR3 sequence: CASSRNGAYEQYF. The CDR3 region has the DNA TGTGCCAGCAGTAGAAACGGAGCCTACGAGCAGTACTTC.

V usage is TRBV7-3 and J usage is TRBJ2-1; D might be TRBD2 (7 bases). Germline V gene sequence: CDR1 SGHTA, CDR2 FQGTGA. This CDR3 contains 15 residues. Trimming left V 2 bases short and J 9 bases short, with 17 bases between. The CDR3 here is CASSLHEGGRREQFF. Here the CDR3 DNA reads TGTGCCAGCAGCTTACATGAGGGGGGGCGCCGTGAGCAGTTCTTC.

This chain uses TRBV7-2 with TRBJ1-4; a weak D match, TRBD1 (5 bases). The CDR3 is 16 amino acids. Per the germline V gene, CDR1 is SGHTA and CDR2 is FQGNSA. Trimming took 1 base from V and 7 from J, leaving 16 bases between them. CDR3 region: CASSLEGGLRGEKLFF. Written as DNA, the CDR3 is TGTGCCAGCAGCTTAGAAGGAGGTTTGAGGGGTGAAAAACTGTTTTTT. The complete variable domain, with remaining parts taken from reference TRBV7-2 and TRBJ1-4, reads GAGVSQSPSNKVTEKGKDVELRCDPISGHTALYWYRQSLGQGLEFLIYFQGNSAPDKSGLPSDRFSAERTGGSVSTLTIQRTQQEDSAVYLCASSLEGGLRGEKLFFGSGTQLSVL.

This clone was seen more than once but under ten times. This rearrangement joins TRBV29-1 to TRBJ1-2, with D hard to call. The germline V gene has CDR1 SQVTM and CDR2 ANQGSEA. V lost 6 bases to trimming and J lost 4 bases, with 12 bases between them. CDR3 length: 12 residues. CDR3 sequence (DNA): TGCAGCGTCCTGACGGAAACCTATGGCTACACCTTC. Translated, it gives CSVLTETYGYTF.

The rearrangement links TRBV27 to TRBJ2-7; maybe TRBD1 (6 bases). V was pared by 9 bases and J by 0 bases, with 12 bases between. The germline CDR1 and CDR2 sequences are MNHEY and SMNVEV (reference sequence). The CDR3 has 13 residues. The CDR3 reads CASGTLCSYEQYF. The CDR3 nucleotides are TGTGCCAGTGGGACATTGTGCTCCTACGAGCAGTACTTC.

The rearrangement uses TRBV13 and TRBJ2-7, with D possibly matching TRBD1 (5 bases). Trimming left V 3 bases short and J 4 bases short, with 25 bases between. Germline values: CDR1 PRHDT, CDR2 FYEKMQ (reference sequence). CDR3 size: 18 residues. The DNA of the CDR3 is TGTGCCAGCAGCTTGGGGCACAGAATCCGTTTTACCGATTACGAGCAGTACTTC. Encoded protein: CASSLGHRIRFTDYEQYF.

The CDR3 reads CASSISGVGAGNNQPQHF. The DNA of the CDR3 is TGTGCCAGCTCTATTTCAGGGGTAGGGGCGGGTAACAATCAGCCCCAGCATTTT. V usage is TRBV18 and J usage is TRBJ1-5; a weak D match, TRBD1 (6 bases). The ends were cut back, 6 bases at V and 3 bases at J, with 24 bases in the middle. The CDR3 is 18 amino acids. Germline V CDR1 and CDR2: KGHSH, LQKENI. Looking up the rest from reference TRBV18 and TRBJ1-5 gives the full variable domain: NAGVMQNPRHLVRRRGQEARLRCSPMKGHSHVYWYRQLPEEGLKFMVYLQKENIIDESGMPKERFSAEFPKEGPSILRIQQVVRGDSAAYFCASSISGVGAGNNQPQHFGDGTRLSIL.

The chain links TRBV25-1 to TRBJ2-7, with no clear D. Germline V CDR1 and CDR2: MGHDK, SYGVNS. V shed 8 bases and J shed 6 bases, with 14 bases lying between them. The CDR3 is made up of 12 amino acids. CDR3 amino acids: CASSAGVGEQYF. The CDR3 nucleotides are TGTGCCAGCTCAGCCGGCGTGGGCGAGCAGTACTTC.

This clone was observed a few times. The rearrangement links TRBV9 to TRBJ1-6, with D hard to call. Looked up from germline, CDR1 is SGDLS and CDR2 is YYNGEE. The CDR3 runs 15 residues. V was trimmed by 0 bases and J by 7 bases, leaving 11 bases between them. The CDR3 reads CASSVDGFGNSPLHF. The CDR3 DNA is TGTGCCAGCAGCGTAGACGGGTTCGGGAATTCACCCCTCCACTTT.

The chain joins TRBV7-3 to TRBJ1-6; no clear D gene. Per germline, CDR1 SGHTA and CDR2 FQGTGA. Trimming cost V 2 bases and J 2 bases, with 7 bases left between them. This CDR3 has 15 residues. In DNA form, the CDR3 reads TGTGCCAGCAGCTTAGAGGGCACCTATAATTCACCCCTCCACTTT. Protein product: CASSLEGTYNSPLHF.